This is a list of T cell receptor beta chains from one sample in a study of T cells in Graves' hyperthyroidism and ophthalmopathy. TCRdb called the multiplex PCR reads again in MiXCR, with one record for every CDR3 protein. Among hundreds of thousands of distinct CDR3 sequences listed, roughly 14% were seen once. The sequenced sample consisted of blood. These receptors were obtained from a woman in her 50s with Graves' ophthalmopathy. The CDR3 runs from the conserved cysteine through the conserved F or W. The D gene is left open where the match is weak. A row's size may be missing; if present it is once, few, many or a size class.

size: NA; D: NA; J: TRBJ2-1; V: TRBV12-5; CDR3: CASGIAGAGGFDEQFF; DNA: TGTGCTAGTGGCATTGCTGGGGCGGGTGGGTTTGATGAGCAGTTCTTC
size: NA; D: NA; J: TRBJ2-3; V: TRBV4-1; CDR3: CASSQEKGLSTDTQYF; DNA: TGCGCCAGCAGCCAAGAAAAGGGACTTAGCACAGATACGCAGTATTTT
size: many; D: TRBD2; J: TRBJ2-3; V: TRBV30; CDR3: CAWRDGLAATDTQYF; DNA: TGTGCCTGGAGGGACGGACTAGCGGCCACAGATACGCAGTATTTT
size: many; D: NA; J: TRBJ2-7; V: TRBV12-3/TRBV12-4; CDR3: CASSFVTPPYEQYF; DNA: TGTGCCAGCAGTTTCGTAACCCCTCCCTACGAGCAGTACTTC
size: few; D: NA; J: TRBJ2-1; V: TRBV7-9; CDR3: CASSLEVTEQFF; DNA: TGTGCCAGCAGCTTAGAAGTCACTGAGCAGTTCTTC
size: many; D: TRBD2; J: TRBJ2-1; V: TRBV18; CDR3: CASSSSRTSGNEQFF; DNA: TGTGCCAGCTCATCCTCGAGGACTAGCGGAAATGAGCAGTTCTTC
size: few; D: NA; J: TRBJ1-3; V: TRBV4-3; CDR3: CASSQDWPQVTGNTIYF; DNA: TGCGCCAGCAGCCAAGATTGGCCGCAGGTTACTGGAAACACCATATATTTT
size: many; D: TRBD1; J: TRBJ1-2; V: TRBV28; CDR3: CASSDTGGGYTF; DNA: TGTGCCAGCAGTGATACAGGGGGTGGCTACACCTTC
size: many; D: TRBD2; J: TRBJ2-5; V: TRBV5-6; CDR3: CASSLGLAGGKTQYF; DNA: TGTGCCAGCAGCCTCGGACTAGCGGGAGGAAAGACCCAGTACTTC
size: many; D: NA; J: TRBJ1-2; V: TRBV28; CDR3: CASRGLPGDYGYTF; DNA: TGTGCCAGCAGAGGACTCCCAGGGGACTATGGCTACACCTTC
size: few; D: NA; J: TRBJ1-1; V: TRBV28; CDR3: CASSFGGSRLNTEAFF; DNA: TGTGCCAGCAGTTTCGGAGGATCACGTTTGAACACTGAAGCTTTCTTT
size: NA; D: NA; J: TRBJ2-3; V: TRBV7-9; CDR3: CASSLVGIGTDTQYF; DNA: TGTGCCAGCAGCTTAGTGGGAATCGGCACAGATACGCAGTATTTT
size: many; D: TRBD2; J: TRBJ2-2; V: TRBV24-1; CDR3: CAISGTSNTGELFF; DNA: TGTGCCATAAGCGGGACTTCGAACACCGGGGAGCTGTTTTTT
size: many; D: NA; J: TRBJ1-1; V: TRBV7-9; CDR3: CASSLQGKNTEAFF; DNA: TGTGCCAGCAGCCTGCAGGGGAAGAACACTGAAGCTTTCTTT
size: NA; D: NA; J: TRBJ1-4; V: TRBV3-2; CDR3: CASSPTFGTGREKLFF; DNA: TGTGCCAGCAGCCCCACCTTCGGGACAGGGCGCGAAAAACTGTTTTTT
size: few; D: TRBD2; J: TRBJ2-7; V: TRBV9; CDR3: CASSVESAGGYYEQYF; DNA: TGTGCCAGCAGCGTAGAATCAGCGGGAGGGTACTACGAGCAGTACTTC
size: many; D: NA; J: TRBJ2-1; V: TRBV5-1; CDR3: CASARDTYNEQFF; DNA: TGCGCCAGCGCCCGGGACACGTACAATGAGCAGTTCTTC
size: many; D: NA; J: TRBJ2-7; V: TRBV7-2; CDR3: CASSLEEGGSYEQYF; DNA: TGTGCCAGCAGCTTAGAGGAGGGGGGCTCCTACGAGCAGTACTTC
size: NA; D: NA; J: TRBJ2-1; V: TRBV29-1; CDR3: CSVAHYNEQFF; DNA: TGCAGCGTTGCTCACTACAATGAGCAGTTCTTC
size: few; D: NA; J: TRBJ1-2; V: TRBV30; CDR3: CAWSTPGIGVGDYTF; DNA: TGTGCCTGGAGTACGCCAGGAATCGGAGTCGGAGACTACACCTTC
size: many; D: TRBD1; J: TRBJ2-2; V: TRBV11-2; CDR3: CASSLGQGAWIGELFF; DNA: TGTGCCAGCAGCCTAGGACAGGGGGCATGGATCGGGGAGCTGTTTTTT
size: NA; D: NA; J: TRBJ1-1; V: TRBV15; CDR3: CATSRVLGRAFF; DNA: TGTGCCACCAGCAGAGTGCTGGGGCGGGCTTTCTTT
size: many; D: NA; J: TRBJ1-5; V: TRBV6-2/TRBV6-3; CDR3: CASSYQDGYNQPQHF; DNA: TGTGCCAGCAGTTACCAGGACGGATACAATCAGCCCCAGCATTTT
size: many; D: TRBD2; J: TRBJ2-1; V: TRBV12-3/TRBV12-4; CDR3: CASSFSSGRRLYNEQFF; DNA: TGTGCCAGCAGTTTCTCTAGCGGGAGGCGTCTCTACAATGAGCAGTTCTTC
size: many; D: NA; J: TRBJ2-2; V: TRBV28; CDR3: CASSFSQTNTGELFF; DNA: TGTGCCAGCAGTTTCTCGCAGACGAACACCGGGGAGCTGTTTTTT
size: many; D: TRBD1; J: TRBJ1-4; V: TRBV6-1; CDR3: CASTSPPDRGRLANEKLFF; DNA: TGTGCCAGCACCTCCCCTCCGGACAGGGGGCGATTAGCTAATGAAAAACTGTTTTTT
size: few; D: TRBD1; J: TRBJ1-5; V: TRBV19; CDR3: CASSGTANQPQHF; DNA: TGTGCCAGTAGTGGGACAGCAAATCAGCCCCAGCATTTT
size: NA; D: TRBD1; J: TRBJ1-5; V: TRBV20-1; CDR3: CSARSGGNQPQHF; DNA: TGCAGTGCTAGATCAGGGGGTAATCAGCCCCAGCATTTT
size: NA; D: NA; J: TRBJ2-2; V: TRBV27; CDR3: CASGRLNTGELFF; DNA: TGTGCCAGCGGGAGGTTGAACACCGGGGAGCTGTTTTTT
size: few; D: NA; J: TRBJ1-2; V: TRBV20-1; CDR3: CSARKGEGGYGYTF; DNA: TGCAGTGCTAGAAAAGGGGAGGGAGGCTATGGCTACACCTTC
size: NA; D: NA; J: TRBJ1-1; V: TRBV19; CDR3: CASSIDRGIPEAFF; DNA: TGTGCCAGTAGTATAGATCGGGGGATTCCTGAAGCTTTCTTT
size: NA; D: TRBD1; J: TRBJ2-5; V: TRBV30; CDR3: CAWSAGTGGPETQYF; DNA: TGTGCCTGGAGTGCCGGGACAGGGGGCCCAGAGACCCAGTACTTC
size: NA; D: NA; J: TRBJ1-4; V: TRBV19; CDR3: CASSMWGPARRSFNEKLFF; DNA: TGTGCCAGTAGTATGTGGGGGCCTGCCCGCCGTTCATTTAATGAAAAACTGTTTTTT
size: many; D: NA; J: TRBJ2-7; V: TRBV20-1; CDR3: CSASYVGGALSIGQYF; DNA: TGCAGTGCTAGTTATGTAGGGGGGGCACTATCGATAGGGCAGTACTTC
size: many; D: NA; J: TRBJ2-1; V: TRBV12-3/TRBV12-4; CDR3: CASSLAGPRGEQFF; DNA: TGTGCCAGCAGTTTAGCGGGCCCCCGAGGGGAGCAGTTCTTC
size: few; D: NA; J: TRBJ2-7; V: TRBV6-4; CDR3: CASSEAQDFPYEQYF; DNA: TGTGCCAGCAGTGAAGCACAGGACTTCCCCTACGAGCAGTACTTC
size: few; D: NA; J: TRBJ2-7; V: TRBV10-2; CDR3: CASSVWPQYEQYF; DNA: TGCGCCAGCAGTGTTTGGCCCCAGTACGAGCAGTACTTC
size: many; D: NA; J: TRBJ2-6; V: TRBV6-2/TRBV6-3; CDR3: CASSYPLESGANVLTF; DNA: TGTGCCAGCAGTTACCCCTTGGAATCTGGGGCCAACGTCCTGACTTTC
size: NA; D: TRBD1; J: TRBJ1-6; V: TRBV29-1; CDR3: CSVKTGDPNSPLHF; DNA: TGCAGCGTTAAAACAGGGGACCCTAATTCACCCCTCCACTTT
size: many; D: TRBD2; J: TRBJ2-3; V: TRBV4-2; CDR3: CASSQAKLAESTDTQYF; DNA: TGTGCCAGCAGCCAAGCCAAACTAGCGGAAAGCACAGATACGCAGTATTTT
size: few; D: TRBD2; J: TRBJ2-1; V: TRBV6-1; CDR3: CASSSYSGRKGEQFF; DNA: TGTGCCAGCAGTTCGTATAGCGGGAGGAAAGGTGAGCAGTTCTTC
size: many; D: NA; J: TRBJ1-1; V: TRBV20-1; CDR3: CSANTLGGNTEAFF; DNA: TGCAGTGCCAATACTTTGGGGGGGAACACTGAAGCTTTCTTT
size: NA; D: TRBD2; J: TRBJ2-2; V: TRBV6-2/TRBV6-3; CDR3: CASSYILAGGGLFF; DNA: TGTGCCAGCAGTTACATCCTAGCGGGAGGGGGGCTGTTTTTT
size: once; D: NA; J: TRBJ2-5; V: TRBV28; CDR3: CASSREGVGETQYF; DNA: TGTGCCAGCAGCCGTGAGGGGGTAGGTGAGACCCAGTACTTC
size: many; D: NA; J: TRBJ1-5; V: TRBV30; CDR3: CAWSPLGGVHNQPQHF; DNA: TGTGCCTGGAGTCCCCTCGGGGGGGTACATAATCAGCCCCAGCATTTT
size: many; D: TRBD1; J: TRBJ1-3; V: TRBV7-2; CDR3: CASSSNGPGTDSGNTIYF; DNA: TGTGCCAGCAGCTCCAACGGACCTGGGACAGACTCTGGAAACACCATATATTTT
size: many; D: TRBD2; J: TRBJ2-1; V: TRBV7-8; CDR3: CASSLESGLATPYNEQFF; DNA: TGTGCCAGCAGCTTAGAGTCGGGACTAGCGACCCCCTACAATGAGCAGTTCTTC
size: many; D: NA; J: TRBJ2-3; V: TRBV6-6; CDR3: CASSYSGTRDSTDTQYF; DNA: TGTGCCAGCAGTTATTCAGGAACGCGGGATAGCACAGATACGCAGTATTTT
size: many; D: NA; J: TRBJ2-7; V: TRBV20-1; CDR3: CSARDSDIARGEVSYEQYF; DNA: TGCAGTGCTAGAGATTCGGATATAGCGCGTGGGGAGGTCTCCTACGAGCAGTACTTC
size: many; D: NA; J: TRBJ2-1; V: TRBV11-1; CDR3: CASSLKRDEQFF; DNA: TGTGCCAGCAGCCTCAAGCGGGATGAGCAGTTCTTC